This T cell receptor beta chain stems from a study of blood T cell repertoires in COVID-19. Turning to the study itself: COVID-19 samples collected from the United States, Italy and Spain covered acute and convalescent phases.

Original processing notes: It was from reference gene primer amplification that nucleated cell counts were estimated. Sequencing was performed with immunoSEQ multiplex PCR; in TCRdb, only in-frame clones are kept and a portion is missing. The V and J calls and clone size were taken over from that table, and D and trimming were inferred from the DNA. The table records 130,000 to 150,000 clones, roughly 79% of them present only once. There are 16 residues in the CDR3. CDR1 is LNHNV and CDR2 is YYDKDF in the germline V gene (reference sequence). Trimming at V came to 1 base and at J to 2 bases, leaving 7 bases not matched to a gene.

The source material was peripheral blood. This TCR came from a human donor in a cohort sampled during active COVID-19. V and J are TRBV15 and TRBJ2-5; 7 bases match TRBD2. In nucleotides, the CDR3 is TGTGCCACCAGCAGAGGAGCGGGGCAGGGACAAGAGACCCAGTACTTC. This encodes CATSRGAGQGQETQYF.